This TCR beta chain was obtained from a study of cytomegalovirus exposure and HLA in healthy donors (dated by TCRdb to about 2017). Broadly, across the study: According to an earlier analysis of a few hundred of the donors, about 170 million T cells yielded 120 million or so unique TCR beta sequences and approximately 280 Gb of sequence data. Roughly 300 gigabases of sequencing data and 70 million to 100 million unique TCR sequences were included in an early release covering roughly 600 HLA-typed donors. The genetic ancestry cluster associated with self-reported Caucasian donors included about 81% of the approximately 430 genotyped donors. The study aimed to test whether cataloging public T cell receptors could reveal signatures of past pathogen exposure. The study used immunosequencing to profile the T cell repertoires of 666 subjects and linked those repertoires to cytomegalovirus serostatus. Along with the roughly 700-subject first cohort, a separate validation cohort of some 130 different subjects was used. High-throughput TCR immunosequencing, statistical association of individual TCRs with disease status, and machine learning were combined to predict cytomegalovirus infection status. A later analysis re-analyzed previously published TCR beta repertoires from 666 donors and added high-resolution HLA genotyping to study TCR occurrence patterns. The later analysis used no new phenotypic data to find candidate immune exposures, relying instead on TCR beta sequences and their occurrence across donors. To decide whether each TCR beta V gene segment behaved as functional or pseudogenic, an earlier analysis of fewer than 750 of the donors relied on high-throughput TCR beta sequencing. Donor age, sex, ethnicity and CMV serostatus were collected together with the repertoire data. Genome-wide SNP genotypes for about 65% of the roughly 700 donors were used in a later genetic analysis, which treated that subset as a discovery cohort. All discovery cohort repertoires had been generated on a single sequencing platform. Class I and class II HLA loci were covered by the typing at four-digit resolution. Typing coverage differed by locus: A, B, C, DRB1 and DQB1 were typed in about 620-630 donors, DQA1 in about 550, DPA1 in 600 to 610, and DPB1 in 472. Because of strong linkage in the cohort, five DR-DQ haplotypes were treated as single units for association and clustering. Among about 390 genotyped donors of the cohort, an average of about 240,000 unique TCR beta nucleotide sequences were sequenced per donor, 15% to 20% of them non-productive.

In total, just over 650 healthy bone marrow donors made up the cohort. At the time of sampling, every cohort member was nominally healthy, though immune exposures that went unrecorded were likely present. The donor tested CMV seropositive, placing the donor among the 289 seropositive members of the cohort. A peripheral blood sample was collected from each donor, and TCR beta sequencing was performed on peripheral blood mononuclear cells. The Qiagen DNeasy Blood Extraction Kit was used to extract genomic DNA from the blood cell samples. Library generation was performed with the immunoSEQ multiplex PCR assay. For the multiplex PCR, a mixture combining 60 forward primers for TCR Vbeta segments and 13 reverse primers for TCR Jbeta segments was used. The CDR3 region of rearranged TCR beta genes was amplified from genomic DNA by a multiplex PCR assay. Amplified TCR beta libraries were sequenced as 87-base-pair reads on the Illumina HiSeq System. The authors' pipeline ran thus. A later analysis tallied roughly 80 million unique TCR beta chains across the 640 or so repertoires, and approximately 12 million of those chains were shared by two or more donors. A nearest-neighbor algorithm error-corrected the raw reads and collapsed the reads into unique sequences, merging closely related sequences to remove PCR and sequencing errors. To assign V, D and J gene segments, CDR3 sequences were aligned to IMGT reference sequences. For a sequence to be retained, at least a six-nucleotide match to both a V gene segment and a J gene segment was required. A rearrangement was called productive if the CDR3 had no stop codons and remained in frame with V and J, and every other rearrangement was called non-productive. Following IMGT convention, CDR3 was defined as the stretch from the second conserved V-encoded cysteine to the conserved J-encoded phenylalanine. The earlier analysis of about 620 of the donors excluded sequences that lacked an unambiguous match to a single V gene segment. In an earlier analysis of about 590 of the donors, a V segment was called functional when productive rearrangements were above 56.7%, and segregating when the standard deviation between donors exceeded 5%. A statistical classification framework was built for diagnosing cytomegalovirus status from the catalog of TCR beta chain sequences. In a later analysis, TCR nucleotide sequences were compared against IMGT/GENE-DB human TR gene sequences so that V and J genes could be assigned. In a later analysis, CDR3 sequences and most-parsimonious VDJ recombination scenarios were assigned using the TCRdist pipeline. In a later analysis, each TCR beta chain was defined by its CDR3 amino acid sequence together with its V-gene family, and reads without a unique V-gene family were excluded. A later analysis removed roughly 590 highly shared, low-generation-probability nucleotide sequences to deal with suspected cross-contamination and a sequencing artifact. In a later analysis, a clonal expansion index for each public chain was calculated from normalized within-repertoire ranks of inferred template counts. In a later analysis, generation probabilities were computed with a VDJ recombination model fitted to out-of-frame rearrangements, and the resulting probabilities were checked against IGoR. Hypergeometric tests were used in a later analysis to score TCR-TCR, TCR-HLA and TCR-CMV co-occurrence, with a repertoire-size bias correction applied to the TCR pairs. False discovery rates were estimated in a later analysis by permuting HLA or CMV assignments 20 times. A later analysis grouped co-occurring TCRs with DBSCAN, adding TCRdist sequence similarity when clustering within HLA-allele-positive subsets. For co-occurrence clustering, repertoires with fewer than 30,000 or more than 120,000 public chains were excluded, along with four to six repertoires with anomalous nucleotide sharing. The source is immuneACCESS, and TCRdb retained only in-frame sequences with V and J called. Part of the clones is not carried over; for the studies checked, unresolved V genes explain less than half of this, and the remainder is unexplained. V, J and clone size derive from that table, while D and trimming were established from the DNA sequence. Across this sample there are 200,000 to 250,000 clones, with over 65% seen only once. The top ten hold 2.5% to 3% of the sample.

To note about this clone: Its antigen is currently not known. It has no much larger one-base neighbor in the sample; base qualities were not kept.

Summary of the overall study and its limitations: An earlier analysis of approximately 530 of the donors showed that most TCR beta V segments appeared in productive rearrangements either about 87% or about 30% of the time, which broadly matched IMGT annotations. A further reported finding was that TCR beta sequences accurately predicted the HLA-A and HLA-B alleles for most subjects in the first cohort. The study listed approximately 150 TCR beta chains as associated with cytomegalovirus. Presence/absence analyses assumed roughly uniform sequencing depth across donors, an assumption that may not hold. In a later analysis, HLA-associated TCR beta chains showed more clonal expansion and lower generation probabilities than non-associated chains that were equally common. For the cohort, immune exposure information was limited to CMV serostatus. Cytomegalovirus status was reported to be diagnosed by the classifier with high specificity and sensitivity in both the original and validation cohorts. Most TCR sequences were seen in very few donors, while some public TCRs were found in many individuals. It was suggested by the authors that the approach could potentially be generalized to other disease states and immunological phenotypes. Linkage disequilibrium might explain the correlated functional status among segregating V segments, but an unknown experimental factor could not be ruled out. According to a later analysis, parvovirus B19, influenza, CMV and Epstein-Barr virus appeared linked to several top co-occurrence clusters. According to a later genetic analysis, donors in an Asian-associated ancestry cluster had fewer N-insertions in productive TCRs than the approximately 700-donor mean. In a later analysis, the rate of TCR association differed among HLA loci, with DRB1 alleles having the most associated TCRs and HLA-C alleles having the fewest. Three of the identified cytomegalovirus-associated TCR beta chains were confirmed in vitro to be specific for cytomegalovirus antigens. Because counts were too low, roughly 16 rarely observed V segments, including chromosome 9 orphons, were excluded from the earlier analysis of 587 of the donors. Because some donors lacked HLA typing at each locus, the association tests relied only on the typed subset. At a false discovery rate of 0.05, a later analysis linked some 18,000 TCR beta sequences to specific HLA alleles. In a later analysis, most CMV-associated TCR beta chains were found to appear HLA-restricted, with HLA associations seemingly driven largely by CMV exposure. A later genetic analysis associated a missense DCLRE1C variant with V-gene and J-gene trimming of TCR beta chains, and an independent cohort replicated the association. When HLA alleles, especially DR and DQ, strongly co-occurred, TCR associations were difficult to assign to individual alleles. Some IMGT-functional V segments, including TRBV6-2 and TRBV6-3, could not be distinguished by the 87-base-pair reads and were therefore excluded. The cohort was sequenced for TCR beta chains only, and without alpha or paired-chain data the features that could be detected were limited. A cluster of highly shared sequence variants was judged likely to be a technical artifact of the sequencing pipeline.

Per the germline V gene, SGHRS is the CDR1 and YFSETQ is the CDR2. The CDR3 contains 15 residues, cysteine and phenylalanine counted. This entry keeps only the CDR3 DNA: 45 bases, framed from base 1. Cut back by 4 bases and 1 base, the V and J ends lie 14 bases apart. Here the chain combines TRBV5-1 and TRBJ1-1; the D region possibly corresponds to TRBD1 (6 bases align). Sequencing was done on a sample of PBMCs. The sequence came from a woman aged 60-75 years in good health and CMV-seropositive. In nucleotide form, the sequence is TGCGCCAGCAGCGGGGATGGACAGTCGAACACTGAAGCTTTCTTT. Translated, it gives CASSGDGQSNTEAFF.